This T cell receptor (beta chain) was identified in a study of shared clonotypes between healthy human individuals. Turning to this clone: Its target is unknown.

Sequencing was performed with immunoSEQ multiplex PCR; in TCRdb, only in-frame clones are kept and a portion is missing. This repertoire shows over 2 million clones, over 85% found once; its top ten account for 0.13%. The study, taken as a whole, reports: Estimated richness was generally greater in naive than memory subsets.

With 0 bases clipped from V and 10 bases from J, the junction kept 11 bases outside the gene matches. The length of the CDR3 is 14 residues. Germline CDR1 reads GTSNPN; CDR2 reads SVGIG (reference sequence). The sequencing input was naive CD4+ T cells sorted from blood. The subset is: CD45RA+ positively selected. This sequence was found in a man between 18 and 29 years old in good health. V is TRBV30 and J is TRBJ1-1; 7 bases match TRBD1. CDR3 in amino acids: CAWSVPGQGVGAFF. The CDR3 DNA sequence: TGTGCCTGGAGTGTACCCGGGCAGGGGGTAGGAGCTTTCTTT.